The 5 T cell receptor beta chains given below trace back to one sample, sequenced in a study of shared clonotypes between healthy human individuals. The method was immunoSEQ multiplex PCR; TCRdb's version includes in-frame clones alone and lacks a portion of them. The sample shows around 580,000 clones, more than 95% of them seen only once. Naive CD8 isolation took CD45RO-negative cells positively selected for CCR7 and excluded terminally differentiated effector memory CD45RA+ cells. Sequencing used naive CD8+ T cells sorted from blood. These receptors came from a young man in good health.

The chain carries TRBV18 and TRBJ2-7, with D uncertain. This CDR3 is built from 14 residues. CDR1 and CDR2 (germline): KGHSH, LQKENI. Trimming removed 3 bases at V and 6 bases at J, with 15 bases between. CDR3 nucleotide sequence: TGTGCCAGCTCACCTCAGAGTACAACGGGCGAGCAGTACTTC. As protein: CASSPQSTTGEQYF.

This sequence joins TRBV19 and TRBJ1-5; TRBD1 agrees at 7 bases. This CDR3 contains 14 residues. Trimming at V came to 5 bases and at J to 4 bases, leaving 5 bases not matched to a gene. CDR1 and CDR2 (germline): LNHDA, SQIVND (reference sequence). CDR3 DNA: TGTGCCAGTAGTCTTGACAGGGAGAATCAGCCCCAGCATTTT. Translation gives CASSLDRENQPQHF.

The chain employs TRBV6-5 and TRBJ2-7; 11 bases align to TRBD2. CDR1 is MNHEY, CDR2 SVGAGI, per germline. Trimming took 8 bases from V and 3 from J; bases not matched to a gene: 6. The CDR3 runs to 14 residues. CDR3 in amino acids: CASLRLAGNYEQYF. The CDR3 coding sequence is TGTGCCAGCTTGAGACTAGCGGGAAACTACGAGCAGTACTTC.

The genes are TRBV7-8 and TRBJ2-1; D not certain. The CDR3 loop spans 15 amino acids. CDR1 and CDR2 from the germline V gene are SGHVS and FQNEAQ. V was pared by 7 bases and J by 0 bases, with 13 bases between. The CDR3 here is CASKSGPSSYNEQFF. The CDR3 coding sequence is TGTGCCAGCAAATCCGGACCCAGCTCCTACAATGAGCAGTTCTTC.

This chain links TRBV29-1 with TRBJ2-5; D gene uncertain. The CDR3 length is 11 residues. The ends were cut back, 6 bases at V and 5 bases at J, with 10 bases in the middle. The germline V gene encodes CDR1 SQVTM and CDR2 ANQGSEA. For the CDR3, the DNA is TGCAGCGTGAGGATCGTGGAGACCCAGTACTTC. The encoded protein is CSVRIVETQYF.